This TCR beta chain came from a study of shared clonotypes between healthy human individuals. Study at large: The plates for each donor numbered three CD4 naive, three CD4 memory, two CD8 naive and one CD8 memory.

Profiled with immunoSEQ multiplex PCR; TCRdb holds only in-frame clones, not every one. Of more than 150,000 clones listed, approximately 62% were seen once; the top ten hold roughly 10%. CDR1 WNHNN and CDR2 SYGVQD come from the germline V gene (reference sequence). V lost 3 bases and J 6 bases, leaving 8 bases between the germline ends. This CDR3 is 13 amino acids long. Overall study findings and caveats: It was observed that 5% to 6% of naive CD4 clonotypes were shared across several donors. Clonotypes which were not shared had lower generation probabilities than clonotypes that all four donors shared.

This clone appeared a few times. Its target is not known. The chain employs TRBV10-1 and TRBJ1-4; D uncertain. Sequencing was done on a sample of memory CD4+ T cells sorted from blood. Subset defined: CD45RA-negative fraction. The receptor comes from a man aged 30-40 years in good health. The CDR3 sequence is CASSDRMHEKLFF. Here the CDR3 DNA reads TGCGCCAGCAGTGACAGGATGCATGAAAAACTGTTTTTT.